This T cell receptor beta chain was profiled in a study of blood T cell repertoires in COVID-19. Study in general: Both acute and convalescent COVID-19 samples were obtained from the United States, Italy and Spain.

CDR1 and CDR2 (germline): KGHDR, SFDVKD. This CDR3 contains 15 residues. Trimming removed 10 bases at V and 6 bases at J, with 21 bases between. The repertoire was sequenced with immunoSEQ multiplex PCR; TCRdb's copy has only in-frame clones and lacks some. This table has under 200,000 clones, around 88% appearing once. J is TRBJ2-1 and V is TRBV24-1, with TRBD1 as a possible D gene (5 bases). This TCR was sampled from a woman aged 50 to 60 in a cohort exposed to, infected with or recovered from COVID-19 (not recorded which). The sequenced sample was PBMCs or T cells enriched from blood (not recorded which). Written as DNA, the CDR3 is TGTGCCACTCAGGACAACTCAAACAGTGTCAATGAGCAGTTCTTC. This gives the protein CATQDNSNSVNEQFF.